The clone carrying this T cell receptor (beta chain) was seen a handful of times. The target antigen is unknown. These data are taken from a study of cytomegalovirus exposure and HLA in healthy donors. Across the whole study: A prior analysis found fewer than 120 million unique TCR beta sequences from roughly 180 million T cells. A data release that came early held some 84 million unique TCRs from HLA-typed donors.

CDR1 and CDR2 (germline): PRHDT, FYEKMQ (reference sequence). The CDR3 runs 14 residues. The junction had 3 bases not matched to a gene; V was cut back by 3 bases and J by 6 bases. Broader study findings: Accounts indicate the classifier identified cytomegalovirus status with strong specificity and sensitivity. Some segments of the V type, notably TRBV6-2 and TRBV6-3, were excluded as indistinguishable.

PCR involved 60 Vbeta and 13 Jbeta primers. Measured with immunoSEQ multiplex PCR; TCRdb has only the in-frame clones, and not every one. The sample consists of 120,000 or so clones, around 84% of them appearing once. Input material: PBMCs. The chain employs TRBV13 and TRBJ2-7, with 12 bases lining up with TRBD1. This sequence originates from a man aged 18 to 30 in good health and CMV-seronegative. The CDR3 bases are TGTGCCAGCAGCTTCGGGACAGGGGGCAGCGAGCAGTACTTC. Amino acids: CASSFGTGGSEQYF. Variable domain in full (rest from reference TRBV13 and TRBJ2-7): AAGVIQSPRHLIKEKRETATLKCYPIPRHDTVYWYQQGPGQDPQFLISFYEKMQSDKGSIPDRFSAQQFSDYHSELNMSSLELGDSALYFCASSFGTGGSEQYFGPGTRLTVT.